This paragraph reports one T cell receptor beta chain. V was shortened by 4 bases and J by 4 bases, with 18 bases between the two germline ends. The CDR3 is 16 amino acids. The V gene's germline CDR1 is MNHNS and CDR2 SASEGT. The sample is drawn from a study of shared clonotypes between healthy human individuals. This table comes from immunoSEQ multiplex PCR, and its TCRdb copy is limited to in-frame clones, with some not included. The sample consists of about 680,000 clones, about 74% of them appearing once. The chain links TRBV6-1 to TRBJ2-3; D perhaps matches TRBD1 (6 bases). The sequenced sample consisted of memory CD4+ T cells sorted from blood. Indicated subset: CD45RA-negative fraction. The sequence was obtained from a woman under 40 in good health. CDR3 in DNA: TGTGCCAGCAGTGGGTTTACACAGGGCAGAGCAGATACGCAGTATTTT. This encodes CASSGFTQGRADTQYF.